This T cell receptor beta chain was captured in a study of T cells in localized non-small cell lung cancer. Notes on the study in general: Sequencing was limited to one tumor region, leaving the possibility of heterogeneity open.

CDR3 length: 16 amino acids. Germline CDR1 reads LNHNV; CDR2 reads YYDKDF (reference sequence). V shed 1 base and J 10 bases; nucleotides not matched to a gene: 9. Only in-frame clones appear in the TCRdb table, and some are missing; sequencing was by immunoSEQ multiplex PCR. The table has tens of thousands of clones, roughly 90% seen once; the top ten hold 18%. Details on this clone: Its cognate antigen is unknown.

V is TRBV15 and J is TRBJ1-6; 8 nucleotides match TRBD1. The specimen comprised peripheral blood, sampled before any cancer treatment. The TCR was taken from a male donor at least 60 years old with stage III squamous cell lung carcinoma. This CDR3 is CATSRASGTGGSPLHF. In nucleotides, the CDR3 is TGTGCCACCAGCAGAGCGTCTGGGACAGGTGGATCACCCCTCCACTTT.